This is a list of T cell receptor beta chains from one sample in a study of cytomegalovirus exposure and HLA in healthy donors. The method was immunoSEQ multiplex PCR; TCRdb's version includes in-frame clones alone and lacks a portion of them. The sample lists roughly 170,000 clones, approximately 78% seen once, with about 0.77% in the top ten. Sequencing used PBMCs. The origin of the receptors is a woman aged 18-29 years in good health and CMV-seronegative. Each CDR3 is given with its conserved first and last residue. A D gene is named only where the DNA matches it firmly.

CDR3 | V | D
CASSLDSGRGYEQYF | TRBV5-1 | TRBD2
CASSLATGGAETQYF | TRBV7-9 | TRBD1
CAWSEDRNYGYTF | TRBV30 | TRBD1
CASSPRTGRNEQYF | TRBV5-1 | .
CASSSTGTTNEQFF | TRBV5-4 | TRBD2
CASSLMFRTMPADTQYF | TRBV5-4 | .
CASSVTDTQYF | TRBV5-1 | .
CASSYEENNSPLHF | TRBV6-5 | .
CASSARFETQYF | TRBV6-5 | .
CASSPTSGSYEQYF | TRBV6-5 | TRBD2
CASSLAGGYTYEQYF | TRBV28 | .
CASSFFGGNTEAFF | TRBV5-8 | .
CASILYRGVMNTEAFF | TRBV5-6 | .
CASSDVGLAGHYEQYF | TRBV19 | TRBD2
CASIVGGPGQPQHF | TRBV28 | TRBD1
CASSQGAGQPQHF | TRBV2 | TRBD1
CASSMRIDHRDRGPGANVLTF | TRBV21-1 | .
CSVRDAEAFF | TRBV29-1 | .
CASSRDIGPQPQHF | TRBV6-1 | .
CASSQDSGGAGFLGEKLFF | TRBV14 | .
CASSFGDREETQYF | TRBV28 | TRBD1
CASSPYRASSYNEQFF | TRBV7-3 | .
CASSLTGRTEAFF | TRBV6-5 | TRBD1
CASSLAQGQGRFFNEQFF | TRBV7-8 | TRBD1
CASSSGLAGVYEQFF | TRBV7-7 | TRBD2
CASSSGEGNEQFF | TRBV7-3 | .
CASSAMGPTNEKLFF | TRBV2 | .
CASSLGTSGATDTQYF | TRBV5-1 | TRBD2
CASSLDYRDYSSTDTQYF | TRBV7-9 | .
CASSLKWGRGTAGEQFF | TRBV7-3 | .
CASSVGSGRSLYEQYF | TRBV7-9 | TRBD2
CAISETQSTQYF | TRBV10-3 | .
CASMRQGANYGYTF | TRBV6-5 | TRBD1
CASSFDTGGSYGYTF | TRBV5-1 | .
CASRYPSRGDTQYF | TRBV28 | .
CASSRAGVADTQYF | TRBV18 | TRBD2
CASAMTGISYEQYF | TRBV27 | .
CASSLSGGDYEQYF | TRBV5-1 | .
CATRTGVNYGYTF | TRBV28 | TRBD1
CASYKSGTAETQYF | TRBV13 | TRBD1
CASSFRSGGMGETQYF | TRBV5-4 | TRBD2
CASSEEYGEAFF | TRBV2 | .
CASSLQTGSNYGYTF | TRBV28 | TRBD1
CASSNPGNEQFF | TRBV19 | .
CASSLVSDTEAFF | TRBV11-2 | .
CASSDWPLAGAEQFF | TRBV25-1 | TRBD2
CASSPGVNQAFF | TRBV4-2 | .
CASGRGGELFF | TRBV6-1 | .
CASTGTGRRSGYTF | TRBV2 | TRBD1
CASVLMRGGPETQYF | TRBV6-1 | .
CASSRTSGSGYEQYF | TRBV18 | TRBD2
CASSPLGGSDYEQYF | TRBV6-5 | TRBD2
CASSIDSSGNTIYF | TRBV19 | .
CASSLGGLPTTNEQFF | TRBV7-2 | TRBD2
CAGGRRNTEAFF | TRBV30 | .
CASSYAGQTNEKLFF | TRBV6-5 | TRBD1